These 20 T cell receptor beta chains were all obtained from the same sample, sequenced in a study of cytomegalovirus exposure and HLA in healthy donors. With 60 Vbeta and 13 Jbeta primers, the PCR was carried out. TCRdb's copy holds only in-frame clones and misses some; the assay was immunoSEQ multiplex PCR. The repertoire holds tens of thousands of clones, with more than 80% as singletons. The sequenced sample consisted of PBMCs. Receptors were obtained from a woman in her 30s in good health and CMV-seronegative.

The chain links TRBV29-1 to TRBJ2-1; 7 bases are a match to TRBD1. The V segment lost 6 bases and the J segment 4 bases; nucleotides outside the gene matches: 9. The germline V gene has CDR1 SQVTM and CDR2 ANQGSEA. This CDR3 region has 14 residues. The CDR3 sequence is CSVKQGTAYNEQFF. The CDR3 DNA reads TGCAGCGTGAAACAGGGGACAGCATACAATGAGCAGTTCTTC.

The V and J genes are TRBV6-5 and TRBJ1-5; tentative D call: TRBD1 (5 bases). The CDR3 runs 13 residues. Germline loops: CDR1 MNHEY, CDR2 SVGAGI. Trimming removed 6 bases at V and 4 bases at J, with 10 bases between. The DNA for the CDR3 is TGTGCCAGCAGGTTACAGGAAAATCAGCCCCAGCATTTT. It yields the protein CASRLQENQPQHF.

This clone turned up a few times. The rearrangement joins TRBV7-2 to TRBJ2-5; 8 nucleotides match TRBD2. Germline V lookup: CDR1 SGHTA, CDR2 FQGNSA. The junction had 4 bases not matched to a gene; V was cut back by 1 base and J by 3 bases. CDR3 size: 15 residues. CDR3 bases: TGTGCCAGCAGCTTAGGGGTCGGGGGGGAAGAGACCCAGTACTTC. This gives the protein CASSLGVGGEETQYF.

The rearrangement joins TRBV2 to TRBJ2-3; D is possibly TRBD1 (6 bases). This CDR3 is built from 14 residues. CDR1 is SNHLY and CDR2 is FYNNEI in the germline V gene. V was pared by 6 bases and J by 3 bases, with 13 bases between. The CDR3 nucleotides are TGTGCCAGCAGAGGGGGTCTCGATACAGATACGCAGTATTTT. This sequence encodes CASRGGLDTDTQYF.

This chain connects TRBV7-9 to TRBJ1-4; tentatively, D is TRBD1 (6 bases). CDR3 length equals 16 residues. The V and J ends lost 5 bases and 8 bases respectively, with 21 bases between them. CDR1 and CDR2 from the germline V gene are SEHNR and FQNEAQ (reference sequence). This chain's CDR3 is CASSPNRVGRGEKLFF. CDR3 DNA: TGTGCCAGCAGCCCGAACAGGGTCGGACGTGGAGAAAAACTGTTTTTT.

The chain links TRBV5-1 to TRBJ2-1; 8 bases line up with TRBD2. CDR3 length: 16 amino acids. CDR1 and CDR2 (germline): SGHRS, YFSETQ. V shed 0 bases, J shed 5 bases, and the junction held 7 bases outside the gene matches. In DNA, the CDR3 is TGCGCCAGCAGCTTGGCCCATTCAGCGGGGGACAATGAGCAGTTCTTC. Amino acids: CASSLAHSAGDNEQFF.

The genes are TRBV5-4 and TRBJ2-2; 7 positions agree with TRBD2. Germline lookup yields CDR1 SGHNT and CDR2 YYREEE (reference sequence). With 1 base clipped from V and 7 bases from J, the junction kept 1 base outside the gene matches. The CDR3 runs 13 residues. Here the CDR3 reads CASSLPSGGELFF. The CDR3 DNA follows: TGTGCCAGCAGCTTGCCTAGCGGCGGGGAGCTGTTTTTT.

This clone has a single count. The V and J genes are TRBV29-1 and TRBJ1-4; D unresolved. The V end lost 7 bases, the J end lost 0 bases, and 18 bases lay between the germline ends. Per germline, CDR1 SQVTM and CDR2 ANQGSEA. The CDR3 extends over 16 amino acids. CDR3 nucleotides: TGCAGCGATTTCCTAGAATCAGATGCAACTAATGAAAAACTGTTTTTT. Translation: CSDFLESDATNEKLFF.

The CDR3 DNA is TGTGCCAGCCAGGGACAGGGCGCGACCAAAAACATTCAGTACTTC. Translating gives CASQGQGATKNIQYF. The rearrangement links TRBV2 to TRBJ2-4; 9 bases align to TRBD1. The CDR3 extends over 15 amino acids. With V trimmed by 8 bases and J by 2 bases, 7 bases remained unmatched. Per germline, CDR1 SNHLY and CDR2 FYNNEI.

This chain's CDR3 is CASGRSPGLREAFF. The CDR3 bases are TGTGCCAGCGGACGGAGCCCGGGACTACGCGAAGCTTTCTTT. The gene calls are TRBV2 and TRBJ1-1; possibly TRBD1 for D (5 bases). Trimming cost V 8 bases and J 8 bases, with 21 bases left between them. The V gene's germline CDR1 is SNHLY and CDR2 FYNNEI. The CDR3 totals 14 residues.

The chain recombines TRBV28 with TRBJ2-7; D may be TRBD2 (7 bases). This CDR3 is built from 15 residues. CDR1 and CDR2 (germline): MDHEN, SYDVKM. V was trimmed by 6 bases and J by 0 bases, leaving 15 bases between them. CDR3 sequence: CASRPGGLSSYEQYF. CDR3 sequence (DNA): TGTGCCAGCAGGCCGGGGGGCCTTAGCTCCTACGAGCAGTACTTC.

This rearrangement joins TRBV9 to TRBJ2-5; 11 nucleotides line up with TRBD2. Trimming cost V 3 bases and J 5 bases; bases outside gene matches: 12. Germline V gene lookup returns CDR1 SGDLS and CDR2 YYNGEE. The length of the CDR3 is 17 residues. For the CDR3, the DNA is TGTGCCAGCAGCGCAGAGACTAGCGGGGTAGGTCGGGAGACCCAGTACTTC. Translating it yields CASSAETSGVGRETQYF.

V gene TRBV7-2 combines with J gene TRBJ2-5; 9 nucleotides match TRBD2. J gave up 4 bases and V 2 bases, and 8 bases lay outside the gene matches. The CDR3 consists of 16 residues. Germline V gene lookup returns CDR1 SGHTA and CDR2 FQGNSA. CDR3 nucleotide sequence: TGTGCCAGCAGCTTAATGGGCGGGGGGGCGGTAGAGACCCAGTACTTC. It specifies CASSLMGGGAVETQYF. The full variable domain, completed using reference TRBV7-2 and TRBJ2-5, is GAGVSQSPSNKVTEKGKDVELRCDPISGHTALYWYRQSLGQGLEFLIYFQGNSAPDKSGLPSDRFSAERTGGSVSTLTIQRTQQEDSAVYLCASSLMGGGAVETQYFGPGTRLLVL.

The chain employs TRBV30 and TRBJ1-6; 7 bases line up with TRBD1. There are 15 residues in the CDR3. Per the germline V gene, CDR1 is GTSNPN and CDR2 is SVGIG (reference sequence). Trimming cost V 4 bases and J 0 bases; bases outside gene matches: 3. In DNA, the CDR3 is TGTGCCTGGACGAGACAGGGCTCCTATAATTCACCCCTCCACTTT. Translated: CAWTRQGSYNSPLHF.

The chain joins TRBV27 to TRBJ2-7; perhaps TRBD1 as D (5 bases). The CDR3 is 13 amino acids. The germline gives CDR1 MNHEY, CDR2 SMNVEV (reference sequence). The V gene lost 6 bases and the J gene lost 4 bases, with 13 bases spanning the gap. The CDR3 DNA reads as TGTGCCAGCAGACCGCAGGGCAGGTACGAGCAGTACTTC. Protein: CASRPQGRYEQYF.

This chain joins TRBV11-2 and TRBJ1-3, with a possible D match to TRBD1 (6 bases). The CDR3 extends over 16 amino acids. Germline CDR1 is SGHAT and CDR2 is FQNNGV. The V end was cut by 5 bases, the J end by 5 bases, with 19 bases between. CDR3: CASSPLSWQGRNTIYF. The CDR3 DNA sequence: TGTGCCAGCAGCCCTCTGTCGTGGCAGGGGAGAAACACCATATATTTT. Together with reference TRBV11-2 and TRBJ1-3, the CDR3 gives the full variable domain: EAGVAQSPRYKIIEKRQSVAFWCNPISGHATLYWYQQILGQGPKLLIQFQNNGVVDDSQLPKDRFSAERLKGVDSTLKIQPAKLEDSAVYLCASSPLSWQGRNTIYFGEGSWLTVV.

The V gene is TRBV19, the J gene TRBJ1-5, with 7 bases identical to TRBD1. The germline V gene encodes CDR1 LNHDA and CDR2 SQIVND (reference sequence). V was pared by 5 bases and J by 4 bases, with 5 bases of the junction left unmatched. The length of the CDR3 is 14 residues. CDR3 sequence (DNA): TGTGCCAGTAGTCCCGGGACAGTAAATCAGCCCCAGCATTTT. This gives the protein CASSPGTVNQPQHF. The full variable domain, its missing parts supplied by reference TRBV19 and TRBJ1-5, is DGGITQSPKYLFRKEGQNVTLSCEQNLNHDAMYWYRQDPGQGLRLIYYSQIVNDFQKGDIAEGYSVSREKKESFPLTVTSAQKNPTAFYLCASSPGTVNQPQHFGDGTRLSIL.

In its sample, this clone was seen once. This chain uses TRBV5-8 with TRBJ2-1; possibly TRBD1 for D (5 bases). Per the germline V gene, CDR1 is SGHTS and CDR2 is YDEGEE. Trimming left V 2 bases short and J 5 bases short, with 5 bases between. The length of the CDR3 is 12 residues. This CDR3 is CASSFRDNEQFF. CDR3 sequence (DNA): TGTGCCAGCAGCTTCAGGGACAATGAGCAGTTCTTC.

This clone was detected only a few times. J is TRBJ2-7 and V is TRBV18, with D uncertain. Germline V gene sequence: CDR1 KGHSH, CDR2 LQKENI. V lost 3 bases, J lost 2 bases, and 8 bases lay in between. The CDR3 spans 13 residues. In nucleotides, the CDR3 is TGTGCCAGCTCACCGGAGTCAACCTACGAGCAGTACTTC. It translates to CASSPESTYEQYF.

The chain couples TRBV7-8 to TRBJ2-7; 7 bases are shared with TRBD1. Germline V gene lookup returns CDR1 SGHVS and CDR2 FQNEAQ. Unmatched junction bases numbered 14, after V lost 5 bases and J lost 7 bases. This CDR3 comprises 15 residues. The CDR3 loop is CASSRGAGGTREQYF. CDR3 sequence (DNA): TGTGCCAGCAGCCGGGGTGCAGGGGGAACGAGGGAGCAGTACTTC.